This TCR beta chain was sequenced during a study of identifying expanded T cells in peripheral blood. The study, taken as a whole, reports: Across healthy donors, higher total template counts meant significantly greater approximately two-week count variance. Roughly 1.1 clones differed between technical replicates, versus approximately 16 and 19 over time.

This CDR3 is built from 16 residues. J was trimmed by 4 bases and V by 6 bases; bases with no gene match: 12. CDR1 is MDHEN and CDR2 is SYDVKM in the germline V gene. Clones were sequenced by immunoSEQ multiplex PCR, and TCRdb holds only the in-frame ones, with some missing. The sample records about 78,000 clones, approximately 84% being singletons. Healthy donors had no documented immune events, such as infections, while sampled. About this clone: The antigen remains unidentified.

The sequenced material came from blood. This chain links TRBV28 with TRBJ1-5; 7 bases are a match to TRBD1. The source of this sequence is a person between 18 and 70 years old in good health. The CDR3 DNA reads as TGTGCCAGCAGGGGCCAGGGGGAAGGGTTGAATCAGCCCCAGCATTTT. Amino acids: CASRGQGEGLNQPQHF.